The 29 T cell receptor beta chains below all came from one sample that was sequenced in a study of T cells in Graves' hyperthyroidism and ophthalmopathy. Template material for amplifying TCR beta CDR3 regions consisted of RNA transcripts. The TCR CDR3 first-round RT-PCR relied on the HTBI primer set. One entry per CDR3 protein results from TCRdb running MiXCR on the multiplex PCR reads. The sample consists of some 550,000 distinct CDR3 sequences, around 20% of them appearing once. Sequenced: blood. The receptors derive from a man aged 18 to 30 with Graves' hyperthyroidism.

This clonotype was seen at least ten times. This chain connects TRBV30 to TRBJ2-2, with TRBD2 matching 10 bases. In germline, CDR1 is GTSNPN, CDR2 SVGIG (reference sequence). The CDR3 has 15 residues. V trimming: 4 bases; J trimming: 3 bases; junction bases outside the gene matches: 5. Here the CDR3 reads CAWTEAGGHTGELFF. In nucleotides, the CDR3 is TGTGCCTGGACTGAAGCGGGGGGGCACACCGGGGAGCTGTTTTTT.

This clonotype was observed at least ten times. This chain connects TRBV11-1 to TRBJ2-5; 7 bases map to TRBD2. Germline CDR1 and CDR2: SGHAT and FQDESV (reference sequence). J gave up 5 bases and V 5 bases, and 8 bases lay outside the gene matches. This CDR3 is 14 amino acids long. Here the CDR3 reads CASSQGDYRETQYF. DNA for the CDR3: TGTGCCAGCAGCCAAGGGGACTACCGGGAGACCCAGTACTTC.

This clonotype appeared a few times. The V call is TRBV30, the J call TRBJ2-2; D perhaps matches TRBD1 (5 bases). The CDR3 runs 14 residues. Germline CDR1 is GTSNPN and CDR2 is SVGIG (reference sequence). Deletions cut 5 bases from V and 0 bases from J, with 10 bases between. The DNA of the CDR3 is TGTGCCTGGGATCAGGGTTCGAACACCGGGGAGCTGTTTTTT. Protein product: CAWDQGSNTGELFF. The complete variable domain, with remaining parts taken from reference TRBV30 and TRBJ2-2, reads SQTIHQWPATLVQPVGSPLSLECTVEGTSNPNLYWYRQAAGRGLQLLFYSVGIGQISSEVPQNLSASRPQDRQFILSSKKLLLSDSGFYLCAWDQGSNTGELFFGEGSRLTVL.

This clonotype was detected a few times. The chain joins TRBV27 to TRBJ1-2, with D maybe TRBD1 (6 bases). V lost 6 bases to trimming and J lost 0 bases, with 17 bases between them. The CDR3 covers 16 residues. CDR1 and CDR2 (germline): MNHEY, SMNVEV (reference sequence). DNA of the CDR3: TGTGCCAGCAGGGCAAGAACAGGGATCACTAACTATGGCTACACCTTC. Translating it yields CASRARTGITNYGYTF.

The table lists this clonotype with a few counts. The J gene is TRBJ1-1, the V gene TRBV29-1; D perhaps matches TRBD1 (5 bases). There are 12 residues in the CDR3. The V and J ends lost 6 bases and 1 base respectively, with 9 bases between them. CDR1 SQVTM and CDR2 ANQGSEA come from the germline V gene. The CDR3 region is CSVGGPNTEAFF. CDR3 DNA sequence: TGCAGCGTGGGGGGTCCGAACACTGAAGCTTTCTTT. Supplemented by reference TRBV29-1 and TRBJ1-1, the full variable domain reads SAVISQKPSRDICQRGTSLTIQCQVDSQVTMMFWYRQQPGQSLTLIATANQGSEATYESGFVIDKFPISRPNLTFSTLTVSNMSPEDSSIYLCSVGGPNTEAFFGQGTRLTVV.

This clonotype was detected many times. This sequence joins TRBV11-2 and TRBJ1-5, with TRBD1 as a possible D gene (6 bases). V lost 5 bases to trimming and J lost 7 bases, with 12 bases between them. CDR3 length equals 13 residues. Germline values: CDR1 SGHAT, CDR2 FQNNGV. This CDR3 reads CASSATTGQPQHF. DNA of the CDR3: TGTGCCAGCAGCGCAACGACAGGACAGCCCCAGCATTTT.

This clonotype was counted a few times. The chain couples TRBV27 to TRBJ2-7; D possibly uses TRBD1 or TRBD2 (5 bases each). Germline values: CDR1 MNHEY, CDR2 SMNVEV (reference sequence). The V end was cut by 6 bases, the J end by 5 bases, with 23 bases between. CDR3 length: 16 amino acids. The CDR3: CASSPAMGVPGNEQYF. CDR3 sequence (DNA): TGTGCCAGCAGCCCAGCGATGGGGGTACCTGGGAACGAGCAGTACTTC.

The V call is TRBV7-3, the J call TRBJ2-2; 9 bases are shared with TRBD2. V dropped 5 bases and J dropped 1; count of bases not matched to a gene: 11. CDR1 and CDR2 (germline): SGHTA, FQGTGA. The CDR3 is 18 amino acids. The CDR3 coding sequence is TGTGCCAGCAGCCCCCGAGGCGGGGGGGTTAAGAACACCGGGGAGCTGTTTTTT. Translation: CASSPRGGGVKNTGELFF.

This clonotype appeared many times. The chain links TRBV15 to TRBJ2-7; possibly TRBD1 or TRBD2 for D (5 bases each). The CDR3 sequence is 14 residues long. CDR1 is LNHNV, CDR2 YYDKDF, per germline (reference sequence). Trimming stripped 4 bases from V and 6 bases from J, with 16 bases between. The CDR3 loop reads CATSTSGAFGEQYF. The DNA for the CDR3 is TGTGCCACCAGCACCTCCGGGGCCTTCGGCGAGCAGTACTTC.

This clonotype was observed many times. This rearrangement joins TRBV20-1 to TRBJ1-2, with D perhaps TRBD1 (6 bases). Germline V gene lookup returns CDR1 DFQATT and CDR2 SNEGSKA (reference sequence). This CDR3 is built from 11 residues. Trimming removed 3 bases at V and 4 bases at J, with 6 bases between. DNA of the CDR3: TGCAGTGCTAGGGACAGCTATGGCTACACCTTC. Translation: CSARDSYGYTF.

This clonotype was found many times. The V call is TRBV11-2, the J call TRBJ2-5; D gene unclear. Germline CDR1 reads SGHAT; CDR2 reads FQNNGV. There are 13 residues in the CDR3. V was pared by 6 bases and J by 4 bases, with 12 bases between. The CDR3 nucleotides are TGTGCCAGCAGTTACAACCCTCGAGAGACCCAGTACTTC. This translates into CASSYNPRETQYF.

The CDR3 coding sequence is TGTGCCAGCAGATTATCGGGGTCTTGCGAGCAGTACTTC. It yields the protein CASRLSGSCEQYF. The chain employs TRBV5-6 and TRBJ2-7, with a weak D call TRBD2 (5 bases). CDR3 length: 13 residues. Germline assignment: CDR1 SGHDT and CDR2 YYEEEE. Trimming shortened V by 5 bases and J by 6 bases, and 15 bases separated the two germline ends.

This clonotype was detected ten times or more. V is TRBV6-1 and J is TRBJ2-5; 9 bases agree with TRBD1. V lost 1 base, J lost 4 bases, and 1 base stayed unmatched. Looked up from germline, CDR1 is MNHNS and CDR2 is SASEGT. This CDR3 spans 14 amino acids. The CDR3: CASSEGTGVETQYF. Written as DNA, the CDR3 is TGTGCCAGCAGTGAAGGGACAGGGGTAGAGACCCAGTACTTC.

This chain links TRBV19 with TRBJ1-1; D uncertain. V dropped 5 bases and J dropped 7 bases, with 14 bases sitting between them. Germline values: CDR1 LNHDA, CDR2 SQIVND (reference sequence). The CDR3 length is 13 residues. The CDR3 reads CASSALVVGEAFF. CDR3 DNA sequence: TGTGCCAGTAGTGCACTTGTTGTGGGTGAAGCTTTCTTT.

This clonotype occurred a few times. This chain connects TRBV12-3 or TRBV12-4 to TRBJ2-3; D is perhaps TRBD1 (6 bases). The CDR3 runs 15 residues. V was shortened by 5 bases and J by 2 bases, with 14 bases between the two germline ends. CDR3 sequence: CASSPRTEYTDTQYF. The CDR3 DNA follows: TGTGCCAGCAGTCCCCGGACAGAGTACACAGATACGCAGTATTTT.

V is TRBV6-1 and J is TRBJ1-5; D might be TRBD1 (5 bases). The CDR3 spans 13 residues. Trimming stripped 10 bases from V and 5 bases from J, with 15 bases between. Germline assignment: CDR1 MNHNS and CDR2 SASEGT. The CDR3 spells CANEGQMDQPQHF. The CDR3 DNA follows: TGTGCCAACGAGGGGCAGATGGATCAGCCCCAGCATTTT.

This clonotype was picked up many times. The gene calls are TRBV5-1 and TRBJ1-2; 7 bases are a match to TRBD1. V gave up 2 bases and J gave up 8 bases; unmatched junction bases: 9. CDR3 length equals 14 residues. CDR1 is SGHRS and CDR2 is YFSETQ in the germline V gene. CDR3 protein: CASSFGGGGTGYTF. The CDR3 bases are TGCGCCAGCAGCTTCGGAGGGGGCGGTACGGGCTACACCTTC.

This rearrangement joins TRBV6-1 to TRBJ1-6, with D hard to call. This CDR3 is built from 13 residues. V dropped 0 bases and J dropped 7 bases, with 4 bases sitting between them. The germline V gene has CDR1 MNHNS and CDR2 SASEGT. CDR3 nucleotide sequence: TGTGCCAGCAGTGAAGCGAGGAATTCACCCCTCCACTTT. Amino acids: CASSEARNSPLHF.

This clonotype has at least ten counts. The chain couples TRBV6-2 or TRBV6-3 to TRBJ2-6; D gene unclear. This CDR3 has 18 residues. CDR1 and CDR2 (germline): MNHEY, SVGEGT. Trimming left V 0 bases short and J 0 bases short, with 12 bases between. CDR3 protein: CASSYSLPASSGANVLTF. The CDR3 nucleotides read TGTGCCAGCAGTTACTCTCTTCCAGCCTCCTCTGGGGCCAACGTCCTGACTTTC.

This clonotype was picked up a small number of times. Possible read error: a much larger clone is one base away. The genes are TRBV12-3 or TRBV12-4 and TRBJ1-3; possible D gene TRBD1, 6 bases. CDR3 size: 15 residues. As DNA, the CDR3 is TGTGCCGGCAGTTTTGGGGCAGGGACAGGAAACACCATATATTTT. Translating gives CAGSFGAGTGNTIYF.

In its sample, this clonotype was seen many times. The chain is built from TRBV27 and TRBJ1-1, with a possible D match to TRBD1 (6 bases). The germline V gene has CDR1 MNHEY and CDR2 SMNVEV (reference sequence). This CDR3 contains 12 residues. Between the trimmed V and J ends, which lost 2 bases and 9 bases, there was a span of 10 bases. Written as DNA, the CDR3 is TGTGCCAGCAGTTTAGGAGGACAGAAAGCTTTCTTT. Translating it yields CASSLGGQKAFF.

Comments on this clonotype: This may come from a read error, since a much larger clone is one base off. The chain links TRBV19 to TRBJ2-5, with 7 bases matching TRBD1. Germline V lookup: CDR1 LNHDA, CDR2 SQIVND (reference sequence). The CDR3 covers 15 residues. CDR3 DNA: TGTGCCAGTACCTTAGGGACAGCACCACAAGAGACCCGGTACTTC. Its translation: CASTLGTAPQETRYF.

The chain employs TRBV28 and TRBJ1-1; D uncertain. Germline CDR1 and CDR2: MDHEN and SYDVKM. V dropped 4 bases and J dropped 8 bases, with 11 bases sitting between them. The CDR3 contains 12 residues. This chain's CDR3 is CASSSEPPEAFF. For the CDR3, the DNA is TGTGCCAGCAGTTCTGAGCCTCCAGAAGCTTTCTTT.

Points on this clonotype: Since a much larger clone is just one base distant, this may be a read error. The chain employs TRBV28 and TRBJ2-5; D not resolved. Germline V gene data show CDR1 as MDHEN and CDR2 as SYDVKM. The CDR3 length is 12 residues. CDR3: CASRSDIETKYF. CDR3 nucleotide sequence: TGTGCCAGCAGATCTGACATTGAGACCAAGTACTTC.

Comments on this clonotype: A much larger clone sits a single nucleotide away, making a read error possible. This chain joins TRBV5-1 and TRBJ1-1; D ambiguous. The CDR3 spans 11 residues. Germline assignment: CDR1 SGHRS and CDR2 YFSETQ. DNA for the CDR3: TGCGCCAGCAGCTTCGCGGGGAAGGCTGTCTTT. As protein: CASSFAGKAVF.

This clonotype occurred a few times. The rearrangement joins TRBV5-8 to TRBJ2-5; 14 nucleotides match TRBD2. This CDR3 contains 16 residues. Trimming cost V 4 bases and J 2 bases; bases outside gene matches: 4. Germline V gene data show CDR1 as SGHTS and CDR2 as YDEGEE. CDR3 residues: CASSRGTSGGQETQYF. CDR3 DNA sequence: TGTGCCAGCAGCCGAGGGACTAGCGGGGGACAAGAGACCCAGTACTTC.

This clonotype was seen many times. In DNA, the CDR3 is TGTGCCATTGGGACAGGGGGTAACACTGAAGCTTTCTTT. It specifies CAIGTGGNTEAFF. The chain recombines TRBV10-3 with TRBJ1-1; 11 nucleotides match TRBD1. There are 13 residues in the CDR3. The germline CDR1 and CDR2 sequences are ENHRY and SYGVKD. Unmatched junction bases numbered 2, after V lost 9 bases and J lost 2 bases.

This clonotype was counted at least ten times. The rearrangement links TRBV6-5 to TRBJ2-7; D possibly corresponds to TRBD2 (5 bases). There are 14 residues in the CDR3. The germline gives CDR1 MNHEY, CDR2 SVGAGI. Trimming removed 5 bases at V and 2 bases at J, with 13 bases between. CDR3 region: CASSRTDFPYEQYF. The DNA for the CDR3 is TGTGCCAGCAGTCGGACGGACTTCCCCTACGAGCAGTACTTC.

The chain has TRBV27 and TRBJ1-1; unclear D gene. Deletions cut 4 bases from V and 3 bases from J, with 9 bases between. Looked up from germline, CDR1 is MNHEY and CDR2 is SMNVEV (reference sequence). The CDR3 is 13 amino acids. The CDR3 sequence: CASSCRLYTEAFF. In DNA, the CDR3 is TGTGCCAGCAGTTGCAGACTGTACACTGAAGCTTTCTTT.